Listed here is a single T cell receptor (beta chain). Antigen specificity is unknown. This specimen belongs to a study of T-cell reconstitution after alpha-beta-depleted transplantation in children. The study's findings and limits: Some patients owed their high day-60 TCRbeta diversity to surviving recipient T cells and thymic progenitors. Diversity and T-cell counts at one year after transplant derived mostly from new T cells. Several hundred expanded graft clones reportedly supplied alpha-beta T cells about two months after transplant.

CDR1 and CDR2 from the germline V gene are SGHRS and YFSETQ. The CDR3 has 16 amino acids. The V end lost 4 bases, the J end lost 0 bases, and 16 bases lay between the germline ends. Preparation of the TCRbeta library used unique molecular identifiers. TCRdb ran MiXCR on the PCR reads and lists one entry per CDR3 protein. The sample has just over 950,000 distinct CDR3 sequences, around 30% seen once. Sequencing was performed on PBMCs, mostly from graft donor cells, taken 360 days after TCRalphabeta/CD19-depleted stem cell transplant. V is TRBV5-1 and J is TRBJ1-1, with D possibly matching TRBD1 (6 bases). The clonotype comes from a boy less than two years old who had a stem cell transplant for SCID, so the T cells may come from the graft donor. In DNA form, the CDR3 reads TGCGCCAGCAGCCTATGGGACACCTTCATGAACACTGAAGCTTTCTTT. It specifies CASSLWDTFMNTEAFF.